The present entry profiles one T cell receptor beta chain with its context. The data belong to a study of blood T cell repertoires in COVID-19. Across the study: Sites in the United States, Italy and Spain provided acute and convalescent COVID-19 samples. Sources were T cells, B-cell-depleted T cells, or PBMCs; the material itself was cDNA or gDNA.

Per the original data handling: Reference gene primers were amplified, and this amplification served to estimate nucleated cell counts. Profiling relied on immunoSEQ multiplex PCR, and the TCRdb table lists in-frame clones only, not all of them. D and trimming were read from the DNA, whereas the V and J calls and clone size are those reported in that table. The sample has over 110,000 clones, 81% seen once. This CDR3 has 15 amino acids. In germline, CDR1 is MNHEY, CDR2 SMNVEV (reference sequence). V shed 3 bases and J shed 8 bases, with 17 bases lying between them. The V call is TRBV27, the J call TRBJ1-3; tentative D call: TRBD1 (6 bases). The sample was peripheral blood. This receptor was taken from a human donor in a cohort sampled during active COVID-19. The CDR3 region has the DNA TGTGCCAGCAGTTTGGGGGCGGGGGGCGCAGACACCATATATTTT. It specifies CASSLGAGGADTIYF.